The clone carrying this T cell receptor (beta chain) was seen repeatedly, ten times or more. RNA transcripts served as the template for amplifying TCR beta CDR3 regions. The study used the HTBI primer set for a first-round RT-PCR of the TCR CDR3. TCRdb itself ran the multiplex PCR reads through MiXCR, one entry per CDR3 protein. In the table there are approximately 600,000 distinct CDR3 sequences, around 14% of which are singletons. This sample is drawn from a study of T cells in Graves' hyperthyroidism and ophthalmopathy. This CDR3 comprises 12 residues. V shed 0 bases and J shed 8 bases, with 8 bases lying between them. CDR1 GTSNPN and CDR2 SVGIG come from the germline V gene (reference sequence).

The sample taken for sequencing was blood. The gene calls are TRBV30 and TRBJ2-1; the D is unclear. This TCR derives from a woman aged 25 to 39 with Graves' hyperthyroidism that later progressed to Graves' ophthalmopathy. CDR3 nucleotide sequence: TGTGCCTGGAGTGTAGGGTGGGATGAGCAGTTCTTC. It translates to CAWSVGWDEQFF.